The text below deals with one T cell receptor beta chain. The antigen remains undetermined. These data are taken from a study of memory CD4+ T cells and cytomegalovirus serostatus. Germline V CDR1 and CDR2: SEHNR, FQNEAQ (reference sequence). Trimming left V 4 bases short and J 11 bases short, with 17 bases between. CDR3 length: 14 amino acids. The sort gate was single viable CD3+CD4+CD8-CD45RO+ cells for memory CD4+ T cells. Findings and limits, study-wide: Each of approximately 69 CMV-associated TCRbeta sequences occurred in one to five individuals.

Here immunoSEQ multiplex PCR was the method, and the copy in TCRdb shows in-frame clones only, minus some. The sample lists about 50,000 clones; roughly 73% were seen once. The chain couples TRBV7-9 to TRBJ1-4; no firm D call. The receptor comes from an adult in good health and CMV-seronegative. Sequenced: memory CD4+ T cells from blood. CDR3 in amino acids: CASSSWASPSKLFF. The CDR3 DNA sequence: TGTGCCAGCAGCTCTTGGGCCTCCCCGTCCAAACTGTTTTTT.